Below are 24 T cell receptor beta chains sequenced from a single sample in a study of preoperative IRX-2 immunotherapy in early breast cancer. This table comes from immunoSEQ multiplex PCR, and its TCRdb copy is limited to in-frame clones, with some not included. The data contain some 21,000 clones, over 80% of them singletons. The treatment is: preoperative locoregional IRX-2 cytokine immunotherapy. Sequences were derived from lymph node tissue, sampled after IRX-2 immunotherapy. The receptors originated from a human donor with breast cancer.

V usage is TRBV5-1 and J usage is TRBJ2-7, with D tentatively TRBD1 or TRBD2 (5 bases each). The CDR3 has 14 residues. Germline V gene data show CDR1 as SGHRS and CDR2 as YFSETQ. V was clipped by 1 base and J by 4 bases, with 12 bases between them. DNA of the CDR3: TGCGCCAGCAGCTTGTCAGGGAGCGGATACGAGCAGTACTTC. Its protein product is CASSLSGSGYEQYF.

This clone was found once. The chain carries TRBV11-3 and TRBJ1-3; D is ambiguous. The CDR3 is 16 residues long. The germline V and J ends were trimmed by 5 bases and 0 bases, with 14 bases remaining between them. Germline V lookup: CDR1 SGHNT, CDR2 YENEEA. DNA for the CDR3: TGTGCCAGCAGCCCACGTGCGCAGGCCTCTGGAAACACCATATATTTT. It is translated as CASSPRAQASGNTIYF.

This chain joins TRBV18 and TRBJ2-5, with a weak D call TRBD2 (6 bases). The germline V gene has CDR1 KGHSH and CDR2 LQKENI. V lost 6 bases to trimming and J lost 5 bases, with 13 bases between them. The CDR3 has 13 residues. CDR3: CASSPRERETQYF. Here the CDR3 DNA reads TGTGCCAGCTCGCCTCGGGAGAGGGAGACCCAGTACTTC.

The V and J genes are TRBV14 and TRBJ2-6; TRBD1 might be the D (5 bases). This CDR3 has 16 amino acids. The germline V gene has CDR1 SGHDN and CDR2 FVKESK. V shed 0 bases and J shed 4 bases, with 10 bases lying between them. CDR3 residues: CASSQDQGPGANVLTF. As DNA, the CDR3 is TGTGCCAGCAGCCAAGATCAGGGCCCCGGGGCCAACGTCCTGACTTTC.

The genes are TRBV10-2 and TRBJ2-5, with TRBD2 matching 13 bases. The CDR3 consists of 15 residues. The junction had 3 bases not matched to a gene; V was cut back by 2 bases and J by 6 bases. The germline V gene encodes CDR1 WSHSY and CDR2 SAAADI. The CDR3 coding sequence is TGCGCCAGCAGTGAGACTAGCGGGGGGGCACAGACCCAGTACTTC. Its translation: CASSETSGGAQTQYF.

The J gene is TRBJ1-5, the V gene TRBV10-2; D gene uncertain. Trimming removed 0 bases at V and 4 bases at J, with 7 bases between. The germline gives CDR1 WSHSY, CDR2 SAAADI. CDR3 length: 14 amino acids. CDR3 nucleotides: TGCGCCAGCAGTGAGTCGACTGTGAATCAGCCCCAGCATTTT. It encodes CASSESTVNQPQHF.

The chain links TRBV6-8 to TRBJ1-5, with 9 bases matching TRBD1. V shed 0 bases and J 6 bases; nucleotides not matched to a gene: 9. The germline CDR1 and CDR2 sequences are MNHGY and SAAAGT. The CDR3 runs to 17 residues. This chain's CDR3 is CASSYSTPGQGFQPQHF. CDR3 DNA: TGTGCCAGCAGTTACTCTACACCGGGACAGGGTTTTCAGCCCCAGCATTTT.

The chain employs TRBV6-8 and TRBJ2-1; maybe TRBD1 (5 bases). With 8 bases removed from V and 4 bases from J, the gap between germline ends came to 18 bases. CDR3 length equals 15 residues. The germline CDR1 and CDR2 sequences are MNHGY and SAAAGT. This CDR3 reads CASGKGQVNYNEQFF. In DNA, the CDR3 is TGTGCCAGCGGGAAGGGGCAGGTAAATTACAATGAGCAGTTCTTC.

The chain links TRBV6-8 to TRBJ1-1; D is ambiguous. The germline V gene encodes CDR1 MNHGY and CDR2 SAAAGT. The CDR3 is 15 residues long. Trimming stripped 5 bases from V and 1 base from J, with 14 bases between. CDR3 sequence: CASSAAGSGNTEAFF. The CDR3, as DNA: TGTGCCAGCAGTGCCGCCGGGTCGGGGAACACTGAAGCTTTCTTT.

The rearrangement joins TRBV6-7 to TRBJ2-1, with a tentative D call TRBD2 (5 bases). TRBV6-7 is placed among ORFs of uncertain function. V lost 5 bases to trimming and J lost 6 bases, with 14 bases between them. The CDR3 is 14 amino acids. CDR3 region: CASSASRTRNEQFF. In nucleotides, the CDR3 is TGTGCCAGCAGTGCTAGTCGGACTCGCAATGAGCAGTTCTTC.

This clone was picked up a small number of times. The gene calls are TRBV6-8 and TRBJ2-3, with 11 bases matching TRBD1. Germline assignment: CDR1 MNHGY and CDR2 SAAAGT. The CDR3 contains 15 residues. J gave up 2 bases and V 6 bases, and 4 bases lay outside the gene matches. The CDR3 sequence: CASREGQGVTDTQYF. The DNA of the CDR3 is TGTGCCAGCAGAGAGGGACAGGGGGTCACAGATACGCAGTATTTT.

The chain has TRBV6-8 and TRBJ1-1, with TRBD1 identical over 8 bases. V dropped 10 bases and J dropped 3; count of bases not matched to a gene: 7. Germline-derived CDR1 and CDR2 are MNHGY and SAAAGT. CDR3 size: 13 residues. Written as DNA, the CDR3 is TGTGCCACCTCCAGGGGGCACGACACTGAAGCTTTCTTT. It translates to CATSRGHDTEAFF.

V and J are TRBV7-6 and TRBJ2-7; perhaps D is TRBD1 or TRBD2 (5 bases each). Trimming cost V 5 bases and J 4 bases, with 18 bases left between them. Germline CDR1 reads SGHVS; CDR2 reads FNYEAQ. The CDR3 runs to 15 residues. CDR3 sequence reads: CASSLYPGTQYEQYF. CDR3 nucleotide sequence: TGTGCCAGCAGCCTATATCCCGGGACCCAGTACGAGCAGTACTTC.

The count of this clone is one. In DNA form, the CDR3 reads TGTGCCAGCAGCTTACTCTGGGGGAGTAGTCATGGCTACACCTTC. Its protein product is CASSLLWGSSHGYTF. This chain connects TRBV11-3 to TRBJ1-2; a possible D gene is TRBD1 (5 bases). The CDR3 contains 15 residues. The germline V gene has CDR1 SGHNT and CDR2 YENEEA. The V gene lost 2 bases and the J gene lost 6 bases, with 16 bases spanning the gap.

This clone was detected only a few times. The chain employs TRBV11-3 and TRBJ1-3, with D possibly matching TRBD1 (5 bases). The V end was cut by 3 bases, the J end by 1 base, with 7 bases between. Germline-derived CDR1 and CDR2 are SGHNT and YENEEA. The CDR3 has 14 amino acids. CDR3 DNA sequence: TGTGCCAGCAGCTTTCGGACATCTGGAAACACCATATATTTT. It specifies CASSFRTSGNTIYF.

V is TRBV30 and J is TRBJ2-7, with D unresolved. V was cut by 4 bases and J by 0 bases, with 10 bases left in between. Germline V gives CDR1 GTSNPN, CDR2 SVGIG (reference sequence). There are 13 residues in the CDR3. In DNA, the CDR3 is TGTGCCTGGAAGATAAGGCGCTCCTACGAGCAGTACTTC. This encodes CAWKIRRSYEQYF.

This CDR3 is CASSRREGRNEQFF. The DNA of the CDR3 is TGTGCCAGCAGCCGACGGGAGGGCCGAAATGAGCAGTTCTTC. V and J are TRBV14 and TRBJ2-1, with 8 nucleotides matching TRBD2. Germline trimming cut 4 bases from V and 7 bases from J; bases unmatched to any gene: 6. The CDR3 spans 14 residues. CDR1 is SGHDN and CDR2 is FVKESK in the germline V gene.

V gene TRBV5-1 combines with J gene TRBJ1-4, with D unclear. Germline V gene lookup returns CDR1 SGHRS and CDR2 YFSETQ. The V end lost 1 base, the J end lost 0 bases, and 7 bases lay between the germline ends. The CDR3 loop spans 15 amino acids. In DNA form, the CDR3 reads TGCGCCAGCAGCTTGAGGGCAGCAACTAATGAAAAACTGTTTTTT. Amino acids: CASSLRAATNEKLFF.

This chain joins TRBV19 and TRBJ2-5; 7 bases line up with TRBD1. The CDR3 is made up of 15 amino acids. V shed 3 bases, J shed 4 bases, and the junction held 8 bases outside the gene matches. CDR1 is LNHDA and CDR2 is SQIVND in the germline V gene (reference sequence). CDR3 protein: CASSMIQGNGETQYF. CDR3 in DNA: TGTGCCAGTAGTATGATACAGGGGAACGGAGAGACCCAGTACTTC. Filled out from reference TRBV19 and TRBJ2-5, the complete variable domain reads DGGITQSPKYLFRKEGQNVTLSCEQNLNHDAMYWYRQDPGQGLRLIYYSQIVNDFQKGDIAEGYSVSREKKESFPLTVTSAQKNPTAFYLCASSMIQGNGETQYFGPGTRLLVL.

This chain links TRBV11-3 with TRBJ2-5, with D possibly being TRBD1 (5 bases). Germline V gene lookup returns CDR1 SGHNT and CDR2 YENEEA. The CDR3 has 15 amino acids. The V and J ends lost 5 bases and 0 bases respectively, with 13 bases between them. CDR3 sequence: CASSLRAGHQETQYF. The CDR3 DNA reads TGTGCCAGCAGCCTTCGGGCAGGGCACCAAGAGACCCAGTACTTC.

The chain has TRBV30 and TRBJ1-1, with unresolved D. V lost 3 bases, J lost 4 bases, and 12 bases lay in between. CDR1 and CDR2 from the germline V gene are GTSNPN and SVGIG (reference sequence). The length of the CDR3 is 13 residues. For the CDR3, the DNA is TGTGCCTGGAGATTTTCGGGAGGCACTGAAGCTTTCTTT. It translates to CAWRFSGGTEAFF.

There are a few counts of this clone. This chain connects TRBV19 to TRBJ1-3, with D possibly TRBD1 on 5 matching bases. With 9 bases removed from V and 2 bases from J, the gap between germline ends came to 17 bases. Germline lookup yields CDR1 LNHDA and CDR2 SQIVND (reference sequence). The length of the CDR3 is 15 residues. CDR3 coding DNA: TGTGCCAGCACCCGAGGACACACGCCTGGAAACACCATATATTTT. Residues: CASTRGHTPGNTIYF.

The chain carries TRBV2 and TRBJ2-3; 7 bases map to TRBD2. Trimming removed 7 bases from V and 2 bases from J; junction bases left unmatched: 6. This CDR3 comprises 14 residues. Germline V gene sequence: CDR1 SNHLY, CDR2 FYNNEI. CDR3 in amino acids: CASTSGVITDTQYF. The CDR3 coding sequence is TGTGCCAGCACTAGCGGAGTGATCACAGATACGCAGTATTTT.

The rearrangement uses TRBV27 and TRBJ2-7; TRBD2 aligns across 12 bases. Germline V gene sequence: CDR1 MNHEY, CDR2 SMNVEV (reference sequence). With V trimmed by 5 bases and J by 4 bases, 3 bases remained unmatched. The CDR3 is 14 amino acids. As DNA, the CDR3 is TGTGCCAGCAGTCCCCTAGCGGGAGGGTACGAGCAGTACTTC. Translated, it gives CASSPLAGGYEQYF.